The TCR beta chain under discussion was sequenced for a study of T cell changes during pregnancy in multiple sclerosis. Germline V gene lookup returns CDR1 SGHRS and CDR2 YFSETQ. Germline trimming cut 2 bases from V and 6 bases from J; bases unmatched to any gene: 5. The CDR3 sequence is 14 residues long. Sequencing was performed with immunoSEQ multiplex PCR; in TCRdb, only in-frame clones are kept and a portion is missing. Among roughly 40,000 clones listed, 70% to 90% were seen once. The sequencing used CD4+ T cells from peripheral blood mononuclear cells, collected in the first trimester of pregnancy. This TCR was recovered from a female donor with multiple sclerosis, enrolled in a pregnancy study. This chain joins TRBV5-1 and TRBJ1-2; 9 positions match TRBD1. This CDR3 reads CASSFRDRDNGYTF. CDR3 nucleotides: TGCGCCAGCAGCTTCCGGGACAGGGATAATGGCTACACCTTC. Based on the CDR3 plus reference TRBV5-1 and TRBJ1-2, the full variable domain is KAGVTQTPRYLIKTRGQQVTLSCSPISGHRSVSWYQQTPGQGLQFLFEYFSETQRNKGNFPGRFSGRQFSNSRSEMNVSTLELGDSALYLCASSFRDRDNGYTFGSGTRLTVV.